The 5 T cell receptor beta chains below come from one sample, sequenced in a study of blood T cell repertoires in COVID-19. Clones were read by immunoSEQ multiplex PCR, and TCRdb kept only the in-frame ones, dropping some. Of 220,000 or so clones listed, approximately 86% are singletons. The specimen was peripheral blood. The receptors here all came from a woman aged 50 to 60 with COVID-19, enrolled during active disease.

This clone was observed a few times. The chain employs TRBV28 and TRBJ1-5; TRBD1 agrees at 8 bases. The CDR3 loop spans 15 amino acids. Germline trimming cut 5 bases from V and 5 bases from J; bases unmatched to any gene: 8. Germline loops: CDR1 MDHEN, CDR2 SYDVKM. The CDR3 loop is CASSTRTGPYQPQHF. Here the CDR3 DNA reads TGTGCCAGCAGTACTCGGACAGGGCCTTATCAGCCCCAGCATTTT.

V gene TRBV5-4 combines with J gene TRBJ2-3, with 10 nucleotides matching TRBD2. CDR1 is SGHNT, CDR2 YYREEE, per germline (reference sequence). This CDR3 comprises 14 residues. Trimming at V came to 4 bases and at J to 6 bases, leaving 5 bases not matched to a gene. The CDR3 region is CASSLGTSVDTQYF. CDR3 nucleotides: TGTGCCAGCAGCCTCGGGACTAGCGTGGATACGCAGTATTTT.

This rearrangement joins TRBV7-9 to TRBJ2-7, with 7 bases identical to TRBD1. CDR3 size: 12 residues. J lost 7 bases, V lost 3 bases, and 3 bases had no gene match. Per the germline V gene, CDR1 is SEHNR and CDR2 is FQNEAQ (reference sequence). This chain's CDR3 is CASSFPGGEQYF. CDR3 bases: TGTGCCAGCAGCTTCCCAGGGGGTGAGCAGTACTTC.

The chain joins TRBV30 to TRBJ2-4; 7 nucleotides agree with TRBD1. The CDR3 is 15 residues long. V lost 2 bases and J lost 0; bases outside the gene matches: 4. Germline-derived CDR1 and CDR2 are GTSNPN and SVGIG (reference sequence). The CDR3 region has the DNA TGTGCCTGGAGTTGGCAGGGGGTAGCCAAAAACATTCAGTACTTC. This sequence encodes CAWSWQGVAKNIQYF.

This clone turned up a few times. Other DNA sequences from this sample encode an identical CDR3 as well. The CDR3 loop reads CASSEEGAYNEQFF. The CDR3 DNA reads as TGCGCCAGCAGTGAGGAAGGGGCCTACAATGAGCAGTTCTTC. This chain uses TRBV10-1 with TRBJ2-1, with TRBD1 as a possible D gene (5 bases). The germline V and J ends were trimmed by 2 bases and 2 bases, with 7 bases remaining between them. Per germline, CDR1 WNHNN and CDR2 SYGVQD (reference sequence). This CDR3 has 14 residues.